The 14 T cell receptor beta chains reported below all come from one sample, sequenced in a study of OX40 agonist ivuxolimab in advanced cancers. Profiling relied on immunoSEQ multiplex PCR, and the TCRdb table lists in-frame clones only, not all of them. The table records over 75,000 clones, more than 75% of them present only once. The input for sequencing was CD4+ or CD8+ T cells sorted from blood, taken in a trial of the OX40 agonist ivuxolimab. The receptors were sampled from an adult with an advanced solid tumor such as melanoma, head and neck, liver or kidney cancer.

The chain is built from TRBV29-1 and TRBJ1-1, with no clear D. This CDR3 is 13 amino acids long. Looked up from germline, CDR1 is SQVTM and CDR2 is ANQGSEA. Trimming took off 4 bases at V and 2 bases at J, with 11 bases between the two ends. The CDR3 coding sequence is TGCAGCGTTGGGGCAGCCGTTAACACTGAAGCTTTCTTT. Translating gives CSVGAAVNTEAFF.

Here the CDR3 DNA reads TGTGCCAGCAGCTTGAAGGAGACCCAGTACTTC. This encodes CASSLKETQYF. This chain joins TRBV11-2 and TRBJ2-5, with D unresolved. The CDR3 has 11 amino acids. Germline CDR1 is SGHAT and CDR2 is FQNNGV. V was shortened by 3 bases and J by 5 bases, with 4 bases between the two germline ends.

The chain joins TRBV7-2 to TRBJ2-5; TRBD2 is a possible D gene (5 bases). The germline gives CDR1 SGHTA, CDR2 FQGNSA. V lost 3 bases, J lost 5 bases, and 10 bases lay in between. The CDR3 covers 13 residues. The CDR3 sequence is CASSFRGLETQYF. CDR3 DNA: TGTGCCAGCAGCTTTCGAGGGTTGGAGACCCAGTACTTC.

This chain links TRBV5-4 with TRBJ2-7; D is possibly TRBD1 (6 bases). The CDR3 is 15 amino acids. Germline CDR1 is SGHNT and CDR2 is YYREEE (reference sequence). V was trimmed by 4 bases and J by 0 bases, leaving 14 bases between them. The CDR3 loop is CASSPGTHSSYEQYF. The CDR3, as DNA: TGTGCCAGCAGCCCGGGGACACATAGCTCCTACGAGCAGTACTTC. Filled out from reference TRBV5-4 and TRBJ2-7, the complete variable domain reads ETGVTQSPTHLIKTRGQQVTLRCSSQSGHNTVSWYQQALGQGPQFIFQYYREEENGRGNFPPRFSGLQFPNYSSELNVNALELDDSALYLCASSPGTHSSYEQYFGPGTRLTVT.

The chain joins TRBV10-3 to TRBJ2-7; D may be TRBD1 or TRBD2 (5 bases each). V was cut by 3 bases and J by 4 bases, with 7 bases left in between. There are 12 residues in the CDR3. The germline V gene has CDR1 ENHRY and CDR2 SYGVKD. In nucleotides, the CDR3 is TGTGCCATCAGTGAAGAGGGGTACGAGCAGTACTTC. It encodes CAISEEGYEQYF.

The genes are TRBV28 and TRBJ2-3; D possibly corresponds to TRBD2 (7 bases). The V and J ends lost 4 bases and 5 bases respectively, with 19 bases between them. This CDR3 is built from 16 residues. Germline V lookup: CDR1 MDHEN, CDR2 SYDVKM. In nucleotides, the CDR3 is TGTGCCAGCAGTTCAGCTGGGGGGGCCTGGAGAGATACGCAGTATTTT. This gives the protein CASSSAGGAWRDTQYF.

This chain links TRBV11-3 with TRBJ2-1; 7 bases match TRBD1. J lost 2 bases, V lost 5 bases, and 6 bases had no gene match. The CDR3 consists of 15 residues. From germline, CDR1 is SGHNT and CDR2 YENEEA. CDR3 DNA sequence: TGTGCCAGCAGCCCTCCCGGGACAGCCTACAATGAGCAGTTCTTC. Protein sequence: CASSPPGTAYNEQFF. The full variable domain, completed using reference TRBV11-3 and TRBJ2-1, is EAGVVQSPRYKIIEKKQPVAFWCNPISGHNTLYWYLQNLGQGPELLIRYENEEAVDDSQLPKDRFSAERLKGVDSTLKIQPAELGDSAVYLCASSPPGTAYNEQFFGPGTRLTVL.

V gene TRBV9 combines with J gene TRBJ1-2; D might be TRBD1 (6 bases). Germline V lookup: CDR1 SGDLS, CDR2 YYNGEE. CDR3 length: 15 amino acids. The V end lost 4 bases, the J end lost 3 bases, and 16 bases lay between the germline ends. The chain's CDR3 is CASSLRAGADYGYTF. The CDR3 nucleotides are TGTGCCAGCAGCCTCAGGGCAGGGGCGGACTATGGCTACACCTTC.

V is TRBV18 and J is TRBJ1-5, with D maybe TRBD1 (5 bases). This CDR3 spans 17 amino acids. CDR1 and CDR2 (germline): KGHSH, LQKENI. The V end lost 1 base, the J end lost 6 bases, and 19 bases lay between the germline ends. This chain's CDR3 is CASSPLGPKKIGQPQHF. In DNA form, the CDR3 reads TGTGCCAGCTCACCACTGGGGCCAAAAAAGATAGGTCAGCCCCAGCATTTT.

This clone was seen only a few times. J is TRBJ1-1 and V is TRBV30; 7 bases are shared with TRBD1. V lost 3 bases and J lost 0; bases outside the gene matches: 7. Germline lookup yields CDR1 GTSNPN and CDR2 SVGIG (reference sequence). The CDR3 sequence is 15 residues long. The CDR3 spells CAWRGQLHMNTEAFF. DNA of the CDR3: TGTGCCTGGAGGGGACAGTTGCACATGAACACTGAAGCTTTCTTT.

The chain carries TRBV19 and TRBJ2-5; D might be TRBD2 (7 bases). The germline gives CDR1 LNHDA, CDR2 SQIVND (reference sequence). Trimming shortened V by 6 bases and J by 1 base, and 21 bases separated the two germline ends. The CDR3 covers 17 residues. The chain's CDR3 is CASSRERDKAIQETQYF. CDR3 nucleotide sequence: TGTGCCAGTAGCCGAGAGCGGGACAAAGCCATCCAAGAGACCCAGTACTTC. The complete variable domain, with remaining parts taken from reference TRBV19 and TRBJ2-5, reads DGGITQSPKYLFRKEGQNVTLSCEQNLNHDAMYWYRQDPGQGLRLIYYSQIVNDFQKGDIAEGYSVSREKKESFPLTVTSAQKNPTAFYLCASSRERDKAIQETQYFGPGTRLLVL.

The chain is built from TRBV27 and TRBJ2-2; D might be TRBD1 (5 bases). V lost 6 bases, J lost 6 bases, and 14 bases lay in between. CDR1 and CDR2 from the germline V gene are MNHEY and SMNVEV (reference sequence). CDR3 length: 14 residues. This chain's CDR3 is CASSKIREAGELFF. Written as DNA, the CDR3 is TGTGCCAGCAGCAAAATCAGGGAAGCCGGGGAGCTGTTTTTT.

The genes are TRBV6-6 and TRBJ1-2; 9 bases map to TRBD1. The germline CDR1 and CDR2 sequences are MNHNY and SVGAGI (reference sequence). The junction had 5 bases not matched to a gene; V was cut back by 6 bases and J by 6 bases. CDR3 length: 13 amino acids. The CDR3 protein is CASRPGQGDGYTF. The CDR3 nucleotides read TGTGCCAGCAGACCGGGACAGGGAGATGGCTACACCTTC.

The J gene is TRBJ1-2, the V gene TRBV7-9, with D possibly being TRBD1 (6 bases). This CDR3 comprises 14 residues. Looked up from germline, CDR1 is SEHNR and CDR2 is FQNEAQ (reference sequence). Trimming left V 7 bases short and J 8 bases short, with 20 bases between. In nucleotides, the CDR3 is TGTGCCAGCACGAGGGCGCCGGGGGCAGGGGGCTACACCTTC. Translated, it gives CASTRAPGAGGYTF.